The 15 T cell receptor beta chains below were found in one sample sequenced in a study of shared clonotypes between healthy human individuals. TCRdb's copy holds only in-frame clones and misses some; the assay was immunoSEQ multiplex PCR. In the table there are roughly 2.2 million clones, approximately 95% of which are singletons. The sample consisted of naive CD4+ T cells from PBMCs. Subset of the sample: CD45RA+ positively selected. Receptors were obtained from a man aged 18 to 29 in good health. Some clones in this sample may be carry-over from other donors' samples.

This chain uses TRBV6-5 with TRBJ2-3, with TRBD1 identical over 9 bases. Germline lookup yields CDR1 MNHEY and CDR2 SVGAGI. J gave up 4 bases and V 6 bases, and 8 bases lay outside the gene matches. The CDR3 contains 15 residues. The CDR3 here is CASRSRDRASDTQYF. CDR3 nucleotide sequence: TGTGCCAGCAGGTCCCGGGACAGGGCCTCAGATACGCAGTATTTT.

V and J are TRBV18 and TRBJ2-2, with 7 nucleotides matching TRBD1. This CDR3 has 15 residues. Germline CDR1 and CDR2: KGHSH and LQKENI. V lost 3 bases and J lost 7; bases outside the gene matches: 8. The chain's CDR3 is CASSPQQGSHGELFF. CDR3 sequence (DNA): TGTGCCAGCTCACCCCAACAGGGGAGCCACGGGGAGCTGTTTTTT.

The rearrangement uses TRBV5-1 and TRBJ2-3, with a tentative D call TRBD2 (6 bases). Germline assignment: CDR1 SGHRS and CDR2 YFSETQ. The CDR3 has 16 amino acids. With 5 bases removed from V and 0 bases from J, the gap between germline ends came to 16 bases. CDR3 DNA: TGCGCCAGCAGAAGCGCCCTAGCGACTAGCACAGATACGCAGTATTTT. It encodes CASRSALATSTDTQYF.

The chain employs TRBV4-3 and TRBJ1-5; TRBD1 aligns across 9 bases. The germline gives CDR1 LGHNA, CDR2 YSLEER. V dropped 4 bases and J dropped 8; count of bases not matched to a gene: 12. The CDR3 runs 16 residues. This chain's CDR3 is CASSLSNGQGTEPQHF. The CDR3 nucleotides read TGCGCCAGCAGCCTTTCCAACGGACAGGGGACGGAGCCCCAGCATTTT.

The CDR3 bases are TGTGCCAGCAGATTTAGGGGGGCACAGGGCTACACCTTC. Its protein is CASRFRGAQGYTF. This chain uses TRBV27 with TRBJ1-2; a possible D gene is TRBD1 (6 bases). Trimming removed 6 bases from V and 8 bases from J, with 16 bases in between. Germline CDR1 MNHEY, CDR2 SMNVEV (reference sequence). The CDR3 loop spans 13 amino acids.

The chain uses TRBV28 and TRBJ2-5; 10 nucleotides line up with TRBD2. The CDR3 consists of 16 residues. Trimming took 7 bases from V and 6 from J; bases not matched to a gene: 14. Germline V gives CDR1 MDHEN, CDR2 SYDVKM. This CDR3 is CASTLASGRAGKTQYF. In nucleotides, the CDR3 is TGTGCCAGCACTCTAGCGAGCGGGAGGGCCGGGAAGACCCAGTACTTC. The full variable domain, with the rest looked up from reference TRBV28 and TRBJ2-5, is DVKVTQSSRYLVKRTGEKVFLECVQDMDHENMFWYRQDPGLGLRLIYFSYDVKMKEKGDIPEGYSVSREKKERFSLILESASTNQTSMYLCASTLASGRAGKTQYFGPGTRLLVL.

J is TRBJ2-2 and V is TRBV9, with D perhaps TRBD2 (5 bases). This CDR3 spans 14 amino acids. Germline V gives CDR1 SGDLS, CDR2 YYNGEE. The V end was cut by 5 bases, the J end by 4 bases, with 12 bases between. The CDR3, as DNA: TGTGCCAGCAGGGTGGGAGCTAGCACCGGGGAGCTGTTTTTT. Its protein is CASRVGASTGELFF. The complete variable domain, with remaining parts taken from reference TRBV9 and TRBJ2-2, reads DSGVTQTPKHLITATGQRVTLRCSPRSGDLSVYWYQQSLDQGLQFLIQYYNGEERAKGNILERFSAQQFPDLHSELNLSSLELGDSALYFCASRVGASTGELFFGEGSRLTVL.

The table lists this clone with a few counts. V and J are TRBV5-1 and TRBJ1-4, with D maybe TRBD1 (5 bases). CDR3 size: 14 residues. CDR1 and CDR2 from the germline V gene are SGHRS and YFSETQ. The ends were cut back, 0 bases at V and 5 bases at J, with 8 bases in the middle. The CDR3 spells CASSLDPGNEKLFF. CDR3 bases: TGCGCCAGCAGCTTGGATCCAGGGAATGAAAAACTGTTTTTT.

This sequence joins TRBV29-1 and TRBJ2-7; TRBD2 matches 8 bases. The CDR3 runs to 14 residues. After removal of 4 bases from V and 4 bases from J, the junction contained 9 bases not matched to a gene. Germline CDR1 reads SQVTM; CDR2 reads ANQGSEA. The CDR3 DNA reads TGCAGCGTTGCCCATAGCGGGACGCATTACGAGCAGTACTTC. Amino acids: CSVAHSGTHYEQYF.

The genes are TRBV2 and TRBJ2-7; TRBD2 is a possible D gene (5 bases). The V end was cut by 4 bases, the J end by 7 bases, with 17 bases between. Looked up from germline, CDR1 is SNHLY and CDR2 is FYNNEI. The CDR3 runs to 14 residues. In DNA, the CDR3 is TGTGCCAGCAGTGCCAGCTGGGCGAGAGGGGAGCAGTACTTC. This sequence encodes CASSASWARGEQYF.

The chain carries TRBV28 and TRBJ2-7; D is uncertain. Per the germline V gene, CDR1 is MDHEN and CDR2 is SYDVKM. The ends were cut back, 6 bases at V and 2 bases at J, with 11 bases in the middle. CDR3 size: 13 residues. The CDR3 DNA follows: TGTGCCAGCAGCCCCGCAGAAGCCTACGAGCAGTACTTC. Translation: CASSPAEAYEQYF.

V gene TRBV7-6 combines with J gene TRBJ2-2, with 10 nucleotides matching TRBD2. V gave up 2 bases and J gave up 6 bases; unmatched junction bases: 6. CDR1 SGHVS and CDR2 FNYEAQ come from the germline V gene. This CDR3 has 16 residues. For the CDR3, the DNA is TGTGCCAGCAGCTTATCGGCTAGCGGGAGTCCCGGGGAGCTGTTTTTT. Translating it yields CASSLSASGSPGELFF.

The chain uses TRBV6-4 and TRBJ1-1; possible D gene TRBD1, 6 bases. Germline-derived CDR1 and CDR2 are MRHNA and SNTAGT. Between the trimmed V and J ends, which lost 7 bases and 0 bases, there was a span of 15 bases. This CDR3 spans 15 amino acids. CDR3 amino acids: CASNGGETLNTEAFF. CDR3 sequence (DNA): TGTGCCAGCAACGGGGGCGAGACGTTGAACACTGAAGCTTTCTTT.

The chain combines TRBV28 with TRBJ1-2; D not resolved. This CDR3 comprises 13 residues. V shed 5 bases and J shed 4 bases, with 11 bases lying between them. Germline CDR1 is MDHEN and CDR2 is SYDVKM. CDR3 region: CASSPRGVYGYTF. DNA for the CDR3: TGTGCCAGCAGTCCACGAGGCGTCTATGGCTACACCTTC.

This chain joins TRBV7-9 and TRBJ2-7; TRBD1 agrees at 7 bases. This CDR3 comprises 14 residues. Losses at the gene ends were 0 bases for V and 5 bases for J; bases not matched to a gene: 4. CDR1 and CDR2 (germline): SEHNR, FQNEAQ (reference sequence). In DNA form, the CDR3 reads TGTGCCAGCAGCTTAGCAGGGGGCTCTAACGAGCAGTACTTC. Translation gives CASSLAGGSNEQYF.